This entry concerns a single T cell receptor (beta chain). The data originate from a study of blood T cell repertoires in COVID-19. Profiling relied on immunoSEQ multiplex PCR, and the TCRdb table lists in-frame clones only, not all of them. The sample holds 60,000 to 85,000 clones, around 88% seen once. V lost 10 bases to trimming and J lost 0 bases; unmatched junction nucleotides: 8. CDR1 and CDR2 (germline): SNHLY, FYNNEI. The CDR3 contains 14 residues. The specimen was peripheral blood. The sequence was obtained from a human donor in a cohort sampled during active COVID-19. This chain joins TRBV2 and TRBJ2-5; 7 bases are shared with TRBD1. The CDR3 region has the DNA TGTGCCACCACGGGACAGATGTACCAAGAGACCCAGTACTTC. This sequence encodes CATTGQMYQETQYF.